These 15 T cell receptor beta chains originate from one sample sequenced in a study of beta chain features in type 1 diabetes. Notes on the study in general: Researchers report that Type 1 diabetes patients had moderately but significantly shorter TCRB CDR3s across all four CD4+ subsets.

Expressed TCRB transcripts were sequenced, since all the RNA that had been isolated was reverse transcribed. The protocol was immunoSEQ multiplex PCR, while the TCRdb copy is restricted to in-frame clones and leaves out a portion. The sample holds 12,000 to 15,000 clones; less than 80% are singletons and the top ten take 0.55% to 0.6%. Their antigen targets remain unknown. Sequences were obtained from stem cell memory CD4+ T cells from blood. Every receptor here comes from a woman in her late teens or twenties with type 1 diabetes.

J is TRBJ2-7 and V is TRBV7-9; D might be TRBD2 (6 bases). The V gene's germline CDR1 is SEHNR and CDR2 FQNEAQ (reference sequence). Trimming removed 1 base at V and 5 bases at J, with 12 bases between. The CDR3 spans 14 residues. CDR3 nucleotide sequence: TGTGCCAGCAGCTTAGAACCCGGGGGAGACGAGCAGTACTTC. The encoded protein is CASSLEPGGDEQYF.

The CDR3 spells CASSPEWRNTEAFF. The CDR3 region has the DNA TGTGCCAGCAGTCCCGAGTGGAGGAACACTGAAGCTTTCTTT. The chain uses TRBV27 and TRBJ1-1; D is unclear. CDR3 length: 14 amino acids. Germline CDR1 MNHEY, CDR2 SMNVEV (reference sequence). Trimming cost V 5 bases and J 1 base, with 11 bases left between them.

This chain connects TRBV7-8 to TRBJ2-7; 8 bases fit TRBD1. CDR1 is SGHVS and CDR2 is FQNEAQ in the germline V gene. This CDR3 is 14 amino acids long. The J segment lost 4 bases and the V segment lost 5 bases, leaving 7 bases of the junction unmatched. The CDR3 DNA reads as TGTGCCAGCAGCCCGCAGACAGGGGCGTACGAGCAGTACTTC. Its translation is CASSPQTGAYEQYF.

The chain recombines TRBV7-6 with TRBJ2-7, with D perhaps TRBD1 (6 bases). The CDR3 covers 14 residues. V dropped 5 bases and J dropped 0 bases, with 11 bases sitting between them. The germline CDR1 and CDR2 sequences are SGHVS and FNYEAQ. This chain's CDR3 is CASSITGNSYEQYF. For the CDR3, the DNA is TGTGCCAGCAGCATCACAGGGAACTCCTACGAGCAGTACTTC.

This clone was seen a few times. The V call is TRBV6-5, the J call TRBJ2-1; D is possibly TRBD2 (6 bases). V lost 0 bases, J lost 6 bases, and 12 bases lay in between. Germline V lookup: CDR1 MNHEY, CDR2 SVGAGI. The CDR3 covers 15 residues. DNA of the CDR3: TGTGCCAGCAGTTACTCTGGACTACATATCAATGAGCAGTTCTTC. This translates into CASSYSGLHINEQFF.

The J gene is TRBJ2-2, the V gene TRBV7-2; tentatively, D is TRBD1 (6 bases). The V and J ends lost 8 bases and 4 bases respectively, with 14 bases between them. Germline CDR1 and CDR2: SGHTA and FQGNSA. The CDR3 length is 14 residues. The DNA for the CDR3 is TGTGCCAGCCATCGTCAGGGGACCACCGGGGAGCTGTTTTTT. Protein product: CASHRQGTTGELFF.

V gene TRBV25-1 combines with J gene TRBJ2-1; 9 bases line up with TRBD2. From germline, CDR1 is MGHDK and CDR2 SYGVNS. This CDR3 is 15 amino acids long. V trimming: 6 bases; J trimming: 3 bases; junction bases outside the gene matches: 6. For the CDR3, the DNA is TGTGCCAGCAGAATAGCGGGAGAGAACTACAATGAGCAGTTCTTC. Protein: CASRIAGENYNEQFF.

The J gene is TRBJ2-5, the V gene TRBV6-6; 9 bases are a match to TRBD2. The V gene end was trimmed by 6 bases and the J gene end by 4 bases; junction bases not matched to a gene: 6. This CDR3 has 14 amino acids. Looked up from germline, CDR1 is MNHNY and CDR2 is SVGAGI (reference sequence). CDR3 sequence reads: CASRTAAGGETQYF. DNA for the CDR3: TGTGCCAGCAGGACCGCAGCGGGGGGAGAGACCCAGTACTTC.

V and J are TRBV20-1 and TRBJ2-1; D might be TRBD1 (6 bases). The germline V gene encodes CDR1 DFQATT and CDR2 SNEGSKA (reference sequence). This CDR3 region has 11 residues. V lost 5 bases and J lost 8, with 10 bases in between. In DNA form, the CDR3 reads TGCAGTGCTTACAGGGTACATGAGCAGTTCTTC. Its protein product is CSAYRVHEQFF.

The chain joins TRBV19 to TRBJ2-2, with TRBD2 matching 15 bases. Germline lookup yields CDR1 LNHDA and CDR2 SQIVND (reference sequence). With 7 bases clipped from V and 6 bases from J, the junction kept 12 bases outside the gene matches. This CDR3 is built from 18 residues. CDR3 nucleotide sequence: TGTGCCAGTAAGCCTTGGACTAGCGGGGGGGCAAAGGCCGGGGAGCTGTTTTTT. It translates to CASKPWTSGGAKAGELFF.

The chain is built from TRBV5-1 and TRBJ1-1; TRBD1 matches 8 bases. Germline V CDR1 and CDR2: SGHRS, YFSETQ. The CDR3 totals 14 residues. J was trimmed by 4 bases and V by 4 bases; bases with no gene match: 6. The CDR3 nucleotides are TGCGCCAGCAGCATCACAGGGGGGCCCACTGAAGCTTTCTTT. Encoded protein: CASSITGGPTEAFF.

This clone was found a few times. The chain has TRBV5-1 and TRBJ1-1; the D gene is possibly TRBD1 (5 bases). Trimming shortened V by 0 bases and J by 6 bases, and 15 bases separated the two germline ends. The CDR3 length is 15 residues. Germline assignment: CDR1 SGHRS and CDR2 YFSETQ. The CDR3 reads CASSLAPDRSSEAFF. CDR3 coding DNA: TGCGCCAGCAGCTTGGCCCCAGACAGATCCTCTGAAGCTTTCTTT.

V is TRBV20-1 and J is TRBJ1-1; no clear D. The length of the CDR3 is 11 residues. Looked up from germline, CDR1 is DFQATT and CDR2 is SNEGSKA (reference sequence). V was shortened by 3 bases and J by 4 bases, with 6 bases between the two germline ends. The CDR3 bases are TGCAGTGCTAGTATGAGCACTGAAGCTTTCTTT. As protein: CSASMSTEAFF.

The chain combines TRBV15 with TRBJ1-6, with 11 bases matching TRBD1. Unmatched junction bases numbered 4, after V lost 0 bases and J lost 9 bases. The CDR3 runs 16 residues. Germline values: CDR1 LNHNV, CDR2 YYDKDF (reference sequence). CDR3 sequence (DNA): TGTGCCACCAGCAGAGATTTAGGGACAGGGGGTTCACCCCTCCACTTT. Protein product: CATSRDLGTGGSPLHF.

The chain uses TRBV14 and TRBJ2-7; 8 bases line up with TRBD2. V lost 8 bases, J lost 2 bases, and 17 bases stayed unmatched. CDR1 is SGHDN and CDR2 is FVKESK in the germline V gene. The CDR3 is 17 residues long. The CDR3, as DNA: TGTGCCAGCGGTCCGGCGGGAGGTCCATCCGGAACCTACGAGCAGTACTTC. Protein: CASGPAGGPSGTYEQYF.